Listed here is a single TCR beta chain. What it binds is not known. Germline V gene data show CDR1 as SGHDN and CDR2 as FVKESK. V dropped 0 bases and J dropped 4 bases, with 8 bases sitting between them. This CDR3 has 14 residues. TCRdb reprocessed the 5' RACE reads with MiXCR, giving one entry per CDR3 protein. The table has roughly 280,000 distinct CDR3 sequences, 15% to 25% seen once; the top ten hold roughly 8%. The data belong to a study of CD8 T cells in ankylosing spondylitis. Findings and limits, study-wide: Eight highly homologous variants made up a TCR beta motif, and this motif appeared characteristic of ankylosing spondylitis blood. Disease-associated clones were CD8+ and fairly uncommon in peripheral blood. Earlier work had already found some motif variants in reactive arthritis synovial fluid and blood. Disease-linked clones reportedly concentrated significantly in matched ankylosing spondylitis synovial fluid.

This clonotype was obtained from a male donor with ankylosing spondylitis or in good health (not recorded which). Source material: blood, either unsorted or a sorted T cell fraction (not recorded which). The V gene is TRBV14, the J gene TRBJ2-3, with unresolved D. The CDR3 DNA reads TGTGCCAGCAGCCAAGATCCCGGGCCAGATACGCAGTATTTT. Amino acid sequence: CASSQDPGPDTQYF.